One and the same sample provided the 24 T cell receptor beta chains below, sequenced in a study of T cells after yellow fever vaccination. TCRdb recomputed calls from the 5' RACE reads with MiXCR, one row per CDR3 protein. Of hundreds of thousands of distinct CDR3 sequences in the sample, roughly 9% were seen once. Material: CD4+ T cells sorted from PBMCs, obtained 5 days after the yellow fever booster vaccination. The receptor set was obtained from a man between 18 and 35 years old who received the YFV17D yellow fever vaccine.

The chain has TRBV12-3 or TRBV12-4 and TRBJ1-3, with D possibly matching TRBD1 (6 bases). Trimming pared 6 bases from V and 0 bases from J, leaving 12 bases between. The CDR3 spans 15 residues. The CDR3 DNA reads as TGTGCCAGCAGGGCACAGGGCCCCTCTGGAAACACCATATATTTT. Amino acids: CASRAQGPSGNTIYF.

This clonotype has a handful of counts. The CDR3 DNA is TGTGCCAGCAGCTTAGGGGCCAATATAGGCACAGATACGCAGTATTTT. This translates into CASSLGANIGTDTQYF. This sequence joins TRBV11-3 and TRBJ2-3, with D hard to call. CDR1 SGHNT and CDR2 YENEEA come from the germline V gene. The V gene lost 1 base and the J gene lost 1 base, with 12 bases spanning the gap. This CDR3 contains 16 residues.

For this clonotype: An end of the junction differs from the germline gene, which may be a read error. The chain uses TRBV7-3 and TRBJ2-6, with 8 bases matching TRBD1. The CDR3 is 15 amino acids. The germline V gene encodes CDR1 SGHTA and CDR2 FQGTGA. Here the CDR3 DNA reads TGTGCCAGCAGTCGGGACAGGTCTGGGGTCAACGTCCTGACTTTC. Its protein product is CASSRDRSGVNVLTF.

V and J are TRBV5-1 and TRBJ1-2; 7 bases align to TRBD1. CDR3 length equals 13 residues. With 3 bases clipped from V and 14 bases from J, the junction kept 13 bases outside the gene matches. Germline V gives CDR1 SGHRS, CDR2 YFSETQ. In DNA, the CDR3 is TGCGCCAGCAGCTCAGGCTCAGGGACAGAAAAGACCTTC. Protein product: CASSSGSGTEKTF.

This clonotype was recorded a few times. The genes are TRBV20-1 and TRBJ2-3; 7 bases match TRBD2. V was pared by 3 bases and J by 11 bases, with 8 bases of the junction left unmatched. The CDR3 totals 12 residues. Germline CDR1 DFQATT, CDR2 SNEGSKA (reference sequence). Written as DNA, the CDR3 is TGCAGTGCTAGTCTGGCGGGGGAGCGGCAGTATTTT. Residues: CSASLAGERQYF.

In this sample, this clonotype turned up many times. V and J are TRBV20-1 and TRBJ2-1; 7 nucleotides match TRBD1. Germline V CDR1 and CDR2: DFQATT, SNEGSKA (reference sequence). This CDR3 contains 16 residues. V lost 7 bases and J lost 0; bases outside the gene matches: 12. In nucleotides, the CDR3 is TGCAGTGTCTCCAGACCAGGGGGTGGCTCCTACAATGAGCAGTTCTTC. Translated: CSVSRPGGGSYNEQFF.

The rearrangement uses TRBV11-2 and TRBJ2-1; 10 bases agree with TRBD2. Germline CDR1 and CDR2: SGHAT and FQNNGV. The CDR3 loop spans 17 amino acids. Unmatched junction bases numbered 7, after V lost 5 bases and J lost 0 bases. The DNA for the CDR3 is TGTGCCAGCAGCGGACTAGCGGTCCCTAGCTCCTACAATGAGCAGTTCTTC. Encoded protein: CASSGLAVPSSYNEQFF.

The chain carries TRBV12-3 or TRBV12-4 and TRBJ2-3; 9 bases match TRBD1. The CDR3 spans 15 residues. The junction had 7 bases not matched to a gene; V was cut back by 6 bases and J by 3 bases. CDR3 protein: CASRYRGRGTDTQYF. CDR3 coding DNA: TGTGCCAGCAGATACAGGGGGCGCGGAACAGATACGCAGTATTTT.

The gene calls are TRBV7-9 and TRBJ2-7; D unclear. Per the germline V gene, CDR1 is SEHNR and CDR2 is FQNEAQ (reference sequence). The CDR3 totals 12 residues. Trimming cost V 3 bases and J 6 bases, with 9 bases left between them. CDR3 bases: TGTGCCAGCAGCTTCTTTCGAGGCGAGCAGTACTTC. Translation: CASSFFRGEQYF.

This clonotype was seen many times. V and J are TRBV20-1 and TRBJ1-3; no clear D gene. CDR3 length equals 11 residues. Germline V gene data show CDR1 as DFQATT and CDR2 as SNEGSKA (reference sequence). The V end lost 5 bases, the J end lost 9 bases, and 11 bases lay between the germline ends. CDR3 nucleotides: TGCAGTGCTGAGGATAGTAGCACCATATATTTT. It codes for CSAEDSSTIYF.

This clonotype occurred many times. The genes are TRBV6-2 or TRBV6-3 and TRBJ1-5; 8 positions agree with TRBD1. J gave up 7 bases and V 6 bases, and 8 bases lay outside the gene matches. The CDR3 consists of 14 residues. Per the germline V gene, CDR1 is MNHEY and CDR2 is SVGEGT. In nucleotides, the CDR3 is TGTGCCAGCAGCGACAGGGGCAGTAGGCAGCCCCAGCATTTT. Translation gives CASSDRGSRQPQHF.

In this sample, this clonotype turned up a few times. The rearrangement links TRBV7-2 to TRBJ1-4; D is undetermined. Per the germline V gene, CDR1 is SGHTA and CDR2 is FQGNSA. The CDR3 totals 13 residues. Trimming removed 4 bases from V and 7 bases from J, with 10 bases in between. Here the CDR3 reads CASSSSLSEKLFF. The DNA of the CDR3 is TGTGCCAGCAGCTCCTCGTTGTCTGAAAAACTGTTTTTT.

This clonotype was observed at least ten times. The rearrangement joins TRBV25-1 to TRBJ1-1; D is unclear. Looked up from germline, CDR1 is MGHDK and CDR2 is SYGVNS. The length of the CDR3 is 15 residues. Trimming shortened V by 4 bases and J by 1 base, and 13 bases separated the two germline ends. The CDR3 DNA sequence: TGTGCCAGCAGTGTTCGGTCGGACCGGAACACTGAAGCTTTCTTT. This translates into CASSVRSDRNTEAFF.

This rearrangement joins TRBV6-5 to TRBJ2-6; 11 bases are a match to TRBD1. This CDR3 region has 19 residues. J lost 4 bases, V lost 2 bases, and 10 bases had no gene match. Germline CDR1 and CDR2: MNHEY and SVGAGI. The CDR3 sequence is CASSYRPGQGAPGANVLTF. The CDR3 nucleotides read TGTGCCAGCAGTTACAGGCCCGGACAGGGGGCGCCCGGGGCCAACGTCCTGACTTTC.

The chain employs TRBV11-3 and TRBJ2-1; D is ambiguous. Germline V gene lookup returns CDR1 SGHNT and CDR2 YENEEA. The CDR3 is 14 residues long. V was pared by 3 bases and J by 9 bases, with 15 bases between. The CDR3 loop reads CASSFGPALSEQFF. The CDR3 DNA reads TGTGCCAGCAGCTTCGGGCCGGCCCTTTCTGAGCAGTTCTTC. Variable domain in full (rest from reference TRBV11-3 and TRBJ2-1): EAGVVQSPRYKIIEKKQPVAFWCNPISGHNTLYWYLQNLGQGPELLIRYENEEAVDDSQLPKDRFSAERLKGVDSTLKIQPAELGDSAVYLCASSFGPALSEQFFGPGTRLTVL.

The chain joins TRBV12-3 or TRBV12-4 to TRBJ2-1; 14 bases are shared with TRBD2. Unmatched junction bases numbered 3, after V lost 3 bases and J lost 2 bases. CDR3 length: 17 residues. CDR3 loop: CASSLTSGGVAYNEQFF. CDR3 DNA sequence: TGTGCCAGCAGTTTGACTAGCGGGGGGGTTGCCTACAATGAGCAGTTCTTC.

The gene calls are TRBV7-9 and TRBJ2-3; unclear D gene. Germline values: CDR1 SEHNR, CDR2 FQNEAQ (reference sequence). The CDR3 sequence is 14 residues long. V was trimmed by 7 bases and J by 0 bases, leaving 11 bases between them. The CDR3 DNA is TGTGCCAGCACCCCAATGACTAGCACAGATACGCAGTATTTT. Its protein product is CASTPMTSTDTQYF.

Comments on this clonotype: One base away lies a much larger clone, so this may be a sequencing read error. The chain is built from TRBV4-2 and TRBJ2-3; TRBD2 aligns across 9 bases. The length of the CDR3 is 18 residues. Per the germline V gene, CDR1 is LGHNA and CDR2 is YNFKEQ. CDR3 in DNA: TGTGCCAGCATCCAAGGTAGCGGGGGCCTCCGGAGCACAGATACGCAGTATTTT. This codes for CASIQGSGGLRSTDTQYF.

This chain joins TRBV4-3 and TRBJ1-2; no firm D call. Germline values: CDR1 LGHNA, CDR2 YSLEER. Deletions cut 0 bases from V and 8 bases from J, with 16 bases between. The CDR3 runs to 15 residues. CDR3 sequence: CASSQDRTALEGYTF. CDR3 sequence (DNA): TGCGCCAGCAGCCAAGATAGGACGGCACTAGAAGGCTACACCTTC.

This clonotype was detected only a few times. The rearrangement links TRBV12-3 or TRBV12-4 to TRBJ2-3; either TRBD1 or TRBD2 may fit D (6 bases each). V dropped 7 bases and J dropped 0 bases, with 17 bases sitting between them. This CDR3 comprises 16 residues. In DNA, the CDR3 is TGTGCCAGCATCCCTAGGTGGGGGGCTAGCACAGATACGCAGTATTTT. This encodes CASIPRWGASTDTQYF.

CDR3 amino acids: CASRSSGVFGYEQYV. The CDR3 DNA sequence: TGTGCCAGCAGGTCTAGTGGAGTGTTTGGGTACGAGCAGTACGTC. V and J are TRBV6-5 and TRBJ2-7; D is unclear. Deletions cut 6 bases from V and 4 bases from J, with 19 bases between. The V gene's germline CDR1 is MNHEY and CDR2 SVGAGI. This CDR3 is 15 amino acids long.

This clonotype has more than one count but fewer than ten. The chain couples TRBV9 to TRBJ1-3; 7 bases align to TRBD1. Germline lookup yields CDR1 SGDLS and CDR2 YYNGEE. Trimming at V came to 4 bases and at J to 0 bases, leaving 10 bases not matched to a gene. The CDR3 length is 17 residues. The CDR3 spells CASSIRQGALSGNTIYF. DNA for the CDR3: TGTGCCAGCAGCATCCGACAGGGCGCCCTCTCTGGAAACACCATATATTTT.

This clonotype was found a few times. The chain is built from TRBV7-2 and TRBJ1-2, with 9 bases that match TRBD1. V was clipped by 5 bases and J by 8 bases; unmatched bases: 12. CDR3 length: 15 amino acids. From germline, CDR1 is SGHTA and CDR2 FQGNSA. CDR3 sequence: CASSLRDREGGGYTF. Written as DNA, the CDR3 is TGTGCCAGCAGCCTAAGGGACAGGGAAGGTGGAGGCTACACCTTC.

A few counts support this clonotype. The CDR3 is CASSLNGGVRETQYF. In nucleotides, the CDR3 is TGTGCCAGCAGCTTAAACGGGGGGGTTCGGGAGACCCAGTACTTC. This chain joins TRBV7-2 and TRBJ2-5; 8 positions match TRBD2. The CDR3 spans 15 residues. CDR1 and CDR2 (germline): SGHTA, FQGNSA. V lost 2 bases, J lost 5 bases, and 7 bases stayed unmatched.